The 31 T cell receptor beta chains below come from one sample, sequenced in a study of Graves' ophthalmopathy and Graves' hyperthyroidism. The authors amplified TCR beta CDR3 regions, and they did so from RNA transcripts for repertoire sequencing. The first round was an RT-PCR with HTBI primers, and the second round was a multiplex PCR. Via MiXCR, TCRdb re-called the multiplex PCR reads, giving one row per CDR3 protein. The table lists 600,000 to 700,000 distinct CDR3 sequences, roughly two fifths of them singletons, with over 2.5% in the top ten. The material sequenced was peripheral blood. These receptor sequences come from an adult man with Graves' ophthalmopathy.

V and J are TRBV27 and TRBJ1-2; 7 nucleotides agree with TRBD1. This CDR3 spans 13 amino acids. V lost 3 bases and J lost 7; bases outside the gene matches: 5. The V gene's germline CDR1 is MNHEY and CDR2 SMNVEV (reference sequence). CDR3 coding DNA: TGTGCCAGCAGTTTGACAGGGAGGAGTGGCTACACCTTC. The encoded protein is CASSLTGRSGYTF.

As concerns this clonotype: No conserved phenylalanine or tryptophan ends this CDR3, so it is likely a read error. This chain uses TRBV29-1 with TRBJ1-1, with D unclear. The CDR3 length is 13 residues. Germline values: CDR1 SQVTM, CDR2 ANQGSEA. The CDR3 DNA reads as TGCAGCGTCGGAGGACGCCTGAACACTGTAGCTTTCTCT. Residues: CSVGGRLNTVAFS.

This clonotype was counted many times. The rearrangement uses TRBV24-1 and TRBJ1-4; 7 bases match TRBD1. CDR1 is KGHDR and CDR2 is SFDVKD in the germline V gene. Trimming at V came to 6 bases and at J to 4 bases, leaving 13 bases not matched to a gene. This CDR3 spans 17 amino acids. The CDR3 region has the DNA TGTGCCACCAGTCGAGGGGAAAACAGGGGCCTTAATGAAAAACTGTTTTTT. Translation: CATSRGENRGLNEKLFF.

The chain joins TRBV7-9 to TRBJ2-7; the D call may be TRBD1 or TRBD2 (5 bases each). Germline CDR1 SEHNR, CDR2 FQNEAQ (reference sequence). The CDR3 contains 17 residues. Trimming stripped 5 bases from V and 1 base from J, with 21 bases between. The DNA for the CDR3 is TGTGCCAGCAGCCAAGCTTCTAGAGGGGTTTTGTCCTACGAGCAGTACTTC. Translated: CASSQASRGVLSYEQYF.

This clonotype was counted at least ten times. This chain uses TRBV25-1 with TRBJ2-7; TRBD1 matches 8 bases. V shed 5 bases, J shed 5 bases, and the junction held 8 bases outside the gene matches. The germline V gene encodes CDR1 MGHDK and CDR2 SYGVNS. The CDR3 consists of 14 residues. As DNA, the CDR3 is TGTGCCAGCAGTCCGAGGGCGACAGGGGACGAGCAGTACTTC. It yields the protein CASSPRATGDEQYF.

In the case of this clonotype: At one boundary the junction diverges from the germline segment, which might be a read error. The CDR3 loop is CASQGDGENSPLRF. The CDR3 coding sequence is TGTGCCTCCCAGGGGGACGGTGAAAATTCGCCCCTCCGCTTT. This chain connects TRBV24-1 to TRBJ1-6; TRBD1 agrees at 7 bases. The CDR3 is 14 residues long. The germline V gene encodes CDR1 KGHDR and CDR2 SFDVKD.

The V call is TRBV10-3, the J call TRBJ2-5; the D is unclear. The CDR3 is made up of 13 amino acids. V was shortened by 0 bases and J by 4 bases, with 6 bases between the two germline ends. Germline V gene lookup returns CDR1 ENHRY and CDR2 SYGVKD. For the CDR3, the DNA is TGTGCCATCAGTGAGTCGGACCGAGAGACCCAGTACTTC. Translated: CAISESDRETQYF.

At least ten counts were recorded for this clonotype. The chain has TRBV20-1 and TRBJ1-1; D perhaps matches TRBD1 (6 bases). The germline V and J ends were trimmed by 1 base and 7 bases, with 13 bases remaining between them. Germline CDR1 is DFQATT and CDR2 is SNEGSKA (reference sequence). The length of the CDR3 is 13 residues. For the CDR3, the DNA is TGCAGTGCTAGAGCCAGGGGTGATATTGAAGCTTTCTTT. It is translated as CSARARGDIEAFF.

A few counts support this clonotype. V and J are TRBV6-1 and TRBJ2-5; 9 bases fit TRBD2. This CDR3 comprises 13 residues. Unmatched junction bases numbered 6, after V lost 8 bases and J lost 5 bases. The germline V gene encodes CDR1 MNHNS and CDR2 SASEGT. This CDR3 is CASRTSDRETQYF. In nucleotides, the CDR3 is TGTGCCAGCCGGACTAGCGATCGGGAGACCCAGTACTTC.

In its sample, this clonotype was seen many times. The CDR3 end shows no conserved phenylalanine or tryptophan, and so a read error is likely. No DNA is shown, since the ends of the CDR3 on it are uncertain; the CDR3 is the one TCRdb lists. The rearrangement joins TRBV15 to TRBJ2-3; TRBD1, the table's D call, lacks a check against the DNA. The V gene's germline CDR1 is LNHNV and CDR2 YYDKDF (reference sequence). The CDR3 is made up of 12 amino acids, end residues included. The CDR3 reads CATSSSGTGGSL.

This chain joins TRBV20-1 and TRBJ2-7, with D perhaps matching TRBD2 (5 bases). The germline CDR1 and CDR2 sequences are DFQATT and SNEGSKA (reference sequence). V lost 0 bases and J lost 0, with 12 bases in between. The CDR3 contains 15 residues. In nucleotides, the CDR3 is TGCAGTGCTAGAGATAGGAGCGGAAGCTCCTACGAGCAGTACTTC. It specifies CSARDRSGSSYEQYF.

As concerns this clonotype: This may be a read error: a much more frequent sequence differs by one nucleotide. V gene TRBV7-2 combines with J gene TRBJ2-7, with D unclear. Germline V gives CDR1 SGHTA, CDR2 FQGNSA. V gave up 5 bases and J gave up 5 bases, with 19 bases separating them. CDR3 length: 15 residues. The CDR3 loop is CASSTGVGISDEQYF. CDR3 DNA: TGTGCCAGCAGCACCGGCGTAGGGATTTCTGACGAGCAGTACTTC.

This clonotype was seen only once. The chain combines TRBV7-8 with TRBJ2-7, with TRBD1 as a possible D gene (5 bases). Germline values: CDR1 SGHVS, CDR2 FQNEAQ. With 2 bases removed from V and 3 bases from J, the gap between germline ends came to 14 bases. This CDR3 has 15 amino acids. As DNA, the CDR3 is TGTGCCAGCAGCTTACCAGGGCCTTTCGTCTACGAGCAGTACTTC. It yields the protein CASSLPGPFVYEQYF.

The rearrangement uses TRBV20-1 and TRBJ2-5, with 9 nucleotides matching TRBD1. Germline assignment: CDR1 DFQATT and CDR2 SNEGSKA (reference sequence). J lost 5 bases, V lost 5 bases, and 6 bases had no gene match. The CDR3 covers 13 residues. This CDR3 reads CSAPGTGWETQYF. CDR3 nucleotide sequence: TGCAGTGCTCCCGGGACAGGGTGGGAGACCCAGTACTTC.

The V call is TRBV29-1, the J call TRBJ2-5; 10 bases agree with TRBD2. The CDR3 is 16 amino acids. The junction had 13 bases not matched to a gene; V was cut back by 4 bases and J by 5 bases. CDR1 is SQVTM, CDR2 ANQGSEA, per germline. In DNA form, the CDR3 reads TGCAGCGTTGGGGGCCGAGCGGGGGGGCCCGGGGAGACCCAGTACTTC. Its protein is CSVGGRAGGPGETQYF.

Turning to this clonotype: A read error may explain this, as a much larger clone is one base away. The genes are TRBV6-5 and TRBJ1-4, with a tentative D call TRBD1 (6 bases). The germline CDR1 and CDR2 sequences are MNHEY and SVGAGI. Deletions cut 6 bases from V and 7 bases from J, with 15 bases between. The CDR3 totals 14 residues. Here the CDR3 reads CASRLAGASEKLFF. As DNA, the CDR3 is TGTGCCAGCAGGCTAGCGGGGGCTAGTGAAAAACTGTTTTTT.

This sequence joins TRBV12-3 or TRBV12-4 and TRBJ1-5; a weak D match, TRBD1 (5 bases). V was cut by 3 bases and J by 9 bases, with 12 bases left in between. CDR3 length: 13 residues. The DNA of the CDR3 is TGTGCCAGCAGTTTCTCTGGGGCCGGGCCCCAGCATTTT. Translating gives CASSFSGAGPQHF.

This clonotype was recorded many times. The J gene is TRBJ2-7, the V gene TRBV10-3; TRBD1 or TRBD2 may be the D gene (5 bases each). V was trimmed by 2 bases and J by 3 bases, leaving 8 bases between them. CDR1 and CDR2 from the germline V gene are ENHRY and SYGVKD. The CDR3 is 13 residues long. CDR3 protein: CAISEPGRYEQYF. The CDR3 DNA follows: TGTGCCATCAGTGAGCCGGGGCGCTACGAGCAGTACTTC.

This clonotype has just a few counts. This rearrangement joins TRBV5-6 to TRBJ2-7; possibly TRBD2 for D (6 bases). The CDR3 sequence is 16 residues long. Germline V lookup: CDR1 SGHDT, CDR2 YYEEEE. Trimming pared 1 base from V and 3 bases from J, leaving 17 bases between. The CDR3 sequence is CASSLTGVGWVYEQYF. The CDR3 DNA follows: TGTGCCAGCAGCTTGACGGGGGTAGGTTGGGTCTACGAGCAGTACTTC.

The chain couples TRBV7-2 to TRBJ1-1; D gene ambiguous. This CDR3 contains 17 residues. V was cut by 5 bases and J by 1 base, with 20 bases left in between. Germline CDR1 and CDR2: SGHTA and FQGNSA. The DNA for the CDR3 is TGTGCCAGCAGCGTTGAAGATGGGATGGGGAGGAACACTGAAGCTTTCTTT. This encodes CASSVEDGMGRNTEAFF.

The chain has TRBV6-4 and TRBJ1-6; unclear D gene. CDR1 is MRHNA and CDR2 is SNTAGT in the germline V gene. The CDR3 consists of 13 residues. V was clipped by 3 bases and J by 7 bases, with 7 bases between them. CDR3 protein: CASSEEINSPLHF. The CDR3 DNA sequence: TGTGCCAGCAGTGAGGAGATAAATTCACCCCTCCACTTT.

This clonotype appeared a few times. V gene TRBV27 combines with J gene TRBJ1-5; maybe TRBD1 (6 bases). The CDR3 runs to 14 residues. V was trimmed by 6 bases and J by 4 bases, leaving 13 bases between them. Per the germline V gene, CDR1 is MNHEY and CDR2 is SMNVEV (reference sequence). CDR3 coding DNA: TGTGCCAGCAGGGGCGGAGGGGGAAATCAGCCCCAGCATTTT. It codes for CASRGGGGNQPQHF.

A remark on this clonotype: This may come from a read error, since a much larger clone is one base off. The chain has TRBV7-2 and TRBJ2-5; TRBD1 is a possible D gene (6 bases). Germline CDR1 is SGHTA and CDR2 is FQGNSA. The length of the CDR3 is 15 residues. CDR3 in DNA: TGCGCCAGCAGCTTGTTTCCCTCAGGGGAAGAGGCCCAGTACTTC. This encodes CASSLFPSGEEAQYF.

With respect to this clonotype: This sequence may be a read error, since a much larger clone differs from it by one base. The chain is built from TRBV10-3 and TRBJ2-5; 8 bases map to TRBD2. Per the germline V gene, CDR1 is ENHRY and CDR2 is SYGVKD. V gave up 6 bases and J gave up 4 bases; unmatched junction bases: 10. The CDR3 sequence is 15 residues long. The DNA for the CDR3 is TGTGCCATCAGCGCCCGGACTAGCCGGACAGAGACCCAGTACTTC. Encoded protein: CAISARTSRTETQYF.

The chain combines TRBV10-3 with TRBJ1-4; no clear D. Germline V gene data show CDR1 as ENHRY and CDR2 as SYGVKD. This CDR3 is built from 14 residues. Trimming left V 3 bases short and J 7 bases short, with 12 bases between. The CDR3 coding sequence is TGTGCCATCAGTGATTCTGGACTTGGTGAAAAACTGTTTTTT. It codes for CAISDSGLGEKLFF.

J is TRBJ1-1 and V is TRBV2; 10 positions match TRBD1. Germline trimming cut 4 bases from V and 10 bases from J; bases unmatched to any gene: 6. Germline CDR1 and CDR2: SNHLY and FYNNEI. The CDR3 length is 13 residues. In nucleotides, the CDR3 is TGTGCCAGCAGTGCCGGGACAGGGGTAGGAGCTTTCTTT. Its translation is CASSAGTGVGAFF.

A remark on this clonotype: One end of the junction varies from germline; a read error may be responsible. The chain is built from TRBV7-9 and TRBJ1-6; TRBD1 is a possible D gene (5 bases). The CDR3 is made up of 15 amino acids. Germline values: CDR1 SEHNR, CDR2 FQNEAQ (reference sequence). This chain's CDR3 is CASSQIQGDNPPLHF. The CDR3 region has the DNA TGTGCCAGCAGCCAAATCCAGGGCGATAATCCACCCCTCCACTTT. Filled out from reference TRBV7-9 and TRBJ1-6, the complete variable domain reads DTGVSQNPRHKITKRGQNVTFRCDPISEHNRLYWYRQTLGQGPEFLTYFQNEAQLEKSRLLSDRFSAERPKGSFSTLEIQRTEQGDSAMYLCASSQIQGDNPPLHFGNGTRLTVT.

The table lists this clonotype with many counts. The V and J genes are TRBV5-1 and TRBJ1-1; D unclear. Germline assignment: CDR1 SGHRS and CDR2 YFSETQ. The CDR3 has 16 amino acids. V was shortened by 5 bases and J by 7 bases, with 24 bases between the two germline ends. The CDR3 coding sequence is TGCGCCAGCAGTTCCAGGAACGGGGAGTCAAGGAGTGAAGCTTTCTTT. As protein: CASSSRNGESRSEAFF.

This clonotype was counted a single time. One end of the junction does not line up with germline, which may come from a read error. V gene TRBV19 combines with J gene TRBJ2-7, with 12 positions matching TRBD1. Per the germline V gene, CDR1 is LNHDA and CDR2 is SQIVND (reference sequence). The CDR3 totals 17 residues. CDR3 residues: CASSTGQGAPLSIERYF. The CDR3 DNA reads TGTGCCAGTAGTACGGGACAGGGGGCGCCCCTGTCGATCGAGCGGTACTTC. Together with reference TRBV19 and TRBJ2-7, the CDR3 gives the full variable domain: DGGITQSPKYLFRKEGQNVTLSCEQNLNHDAMYWYRQDPGQGLRLIYYSQIVNDFQKGDIAEGYSVSREKKESFPLTVTSAQKNPTAFYLCASSTGQGAPLSIERYFGPGTRLTVT.

The V and J genes are TRBV7-8 and TRBJ2-1; D possibly corresponds to TRBD2 (6 bases). The V end lost 2 bases, the J end lost 7 bases, and 9 bases lay between the germline ends. CDR1 is SGHVS, CDR2 FQNEAQ, per germline. This CDR3 spans 13 amino acids. The CDR3 spells CASSLLAGNEQFF. In nucleotides, the CDR3 is TGTGCCAGCAGCTTACTGGCGGGGAATGAGCAGTTCTTC. The full variable domain, with the rest looked up from reference TRBV7-8 and TRBJ2-1, is GAGVSQSPRYKVAKRGQDVALRCDPISGHVSLFWYQQALGQGPEFLTYFQNEAQLDKSGLPSDRFFAERPEGSVSTLKIQRTQQEDSAVYLCASSLLAGNEQFFGPGTRLTVL.

This chain joins TRBV5-5 and TRBJ2-5, with 9 bases matching TRBD2. The J segment lost 6 bases and the V segment lost 0 bases, leaving 12 bases of the junction unmatched. There are 17 residues in the CDR3. Germline-derived CDR1 and CDR2 are SGHKS and YYEKEE (reference sequence). The CDR3 here is CASSLVGLSSGMQTQYF. In DNA, the CDR3 is TGTGCCAGCAGCTTGGTCGGGTTGTCTAGCGGGATGCAGACCCAGTACTTC.